The 7 T cell receptor beta chains below were found in one sample sequenced in a study of blood T cells in healthy people across ages. Alongside a J-beta primer mix, a sample-barcoded 5' primer served in a second PCR lasting about 7 to 11 cycles. In TCRdb, the 5' RACE reads were re-called with MiXCR into one record per CDR3 protein. Among 450,000 to 650,000 distinct CDR3 sequences listed, nearly 25% were seen once. The same sample was also studied in work on T cells of mothers and their children.

Material for sequencing was blood. These receptors originate from a boy between 10 and 17 years old in good health.

V gene TRBV12-3 or TRBV12-4 combines with J gene TRBJ1-5; TRBD1 agrees at 10 bases. CDR3 length equals 13 residues. With V trimmed by 5 bases and J by 7 bases, 2 bases remained unmatched. CDR3 residues: CASSRTGGQPQHF. The CDR3 DNA is TGTGCCAGCAGTCGGACAGGGGGACAGCCCCAGCATTTT.

V and J are TRBV28 and TRBJ1-4; no clear D gene. The CDR3 covers 11 residues. The V gene lost 4 bases and the J gene lost 8 bases, with 5 bases spanning the gap. Germline V gives CDR1 MDHEN, CDR2 SYDVKM. CDR3 in DNA: TGTGCCAGCAGTTCCATGGAAAAACTGTTTTTT. Its translation is CASSSMEKLFF.

CDR3 loop: CSAPGSRLNTEAFF. The CDR3, as DNA: TGCAGTGCCCCAGGGTCCAGGCTAAACACTGAAGCTTTCTTT. The gene calls are TRBV20-1 and TRBJ1-1, with D perhaps matching TRBD1 (5 bases). This CDR3 has 14 residues. The germline CDR1 and CDR2 sequences are DFQATT and SNEGSKA (reference sequence). The V end was cut by 6 bases, the J end by 2 bases, with 16 bases between.

This chain uses TRBV19 with TRBJ2-7, with D possibly matching TRBD2 (6 bases). Germline CDR1 is LNHDA and CDR2 is SQIVND (reference sequence). Trimming cost V 5 bases and J 6 bases, with 23 bases left between them. The CDR3 is 16 residues long. CDR3 DNA sequence: TGTGCCAGTAGTTCCCCGGGGACCGGGAGACGGTTCGAGCAGTACTTC. Its protein is CASSSPGTGRRFEQYF.

The gene calls are TRBV7-2 and TRBJ2-3, with D uncertain. The CDR3 is 13 amino acids. Trimming shortened V by 5 bases and J by 10 bases, and 16 bases separated the two germline ends. CDR1 is SGHTA, CDR2 FQGNSA, per germline. The CDR3 bases are TGTGCCAGCAGCCCTCTATTCAGGTCTCCGCAGTATTTT. Protein sequence: CASSPLFRSPQYF.

V is TRBV14 and J is TRBJ2-7; D ambiguous. V was trimmed by 1 base and J by 6 bases, leaving 10 bases between them. In germline, CDR1 is SGHDN, CDR2 FVKESK. CDR3 size: 13 residues. The CDR3 reads CASSQGRASEQYF. The CDR3 bases are TGTGCCAGCAGCCAAGGACGGGCGAGCGAGCAGTACTTC.

The CDR3 is CASSQDRVAKNIQYF. The DNA of the CDR3 is TGCGCCAGCAGCCAAGATAGGGTAGCCAAAAACATTCAGTACTTC. The V call is TRBV4-3, the J call TRBJ2-4, with D unresolved. The germline gives CDR1 LGHNA, CDR2 YSLEER. V lost 0 bases and J lost 0, with 6 bases in between. This CDR3 is built from 15 residues.